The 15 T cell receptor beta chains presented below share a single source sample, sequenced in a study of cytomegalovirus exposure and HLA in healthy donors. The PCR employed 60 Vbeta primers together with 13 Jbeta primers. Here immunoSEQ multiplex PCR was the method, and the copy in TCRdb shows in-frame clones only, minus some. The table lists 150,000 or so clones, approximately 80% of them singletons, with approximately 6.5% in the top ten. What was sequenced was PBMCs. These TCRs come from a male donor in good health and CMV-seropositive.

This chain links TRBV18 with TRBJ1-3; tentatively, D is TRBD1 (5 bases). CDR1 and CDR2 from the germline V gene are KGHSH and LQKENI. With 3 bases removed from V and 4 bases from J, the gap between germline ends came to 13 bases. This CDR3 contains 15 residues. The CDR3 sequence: CASSPPRVFGNTIYF. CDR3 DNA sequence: TGTGCCAGCTCACCCCCCAGGGTCTTCGGAAACACCATATATTTT.

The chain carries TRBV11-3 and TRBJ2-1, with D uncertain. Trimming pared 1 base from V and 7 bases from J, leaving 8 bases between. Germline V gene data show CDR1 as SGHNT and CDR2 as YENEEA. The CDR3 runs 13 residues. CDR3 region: CASSLGQSNEQFF. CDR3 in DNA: TGTGCCAGCAGCTTAGGGCAGTCAAATGAGCAGTTCTTC.

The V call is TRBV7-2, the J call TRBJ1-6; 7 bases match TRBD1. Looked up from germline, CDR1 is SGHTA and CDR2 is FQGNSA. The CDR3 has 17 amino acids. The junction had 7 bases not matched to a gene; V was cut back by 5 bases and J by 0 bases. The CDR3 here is CASSKPGQSSYNSPLHF. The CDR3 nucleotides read TGTGCCAGCAGCAAACCGGGACAGAGCTCCTATAATTCACCCCTCCACTTT. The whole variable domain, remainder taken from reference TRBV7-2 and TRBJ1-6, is GAGVSQSPSNKVTEKGKDVELRCDPISGHTALYWYRQSLGQGLEFLIYFQGNSAPDKSGLPSDRFSAERTGGSVSTLTIQRTQQEDSAVYLCASSKPGQSSYNSPLHFGNGTRLTVT.

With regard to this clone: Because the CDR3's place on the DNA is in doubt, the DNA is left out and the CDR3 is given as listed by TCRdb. CDR3: CASSKVGRGNTEAFF. V usage is TRBV21-1 and J usage is TRBJ1-1. TRBV21-1 is a documented pseudogene. The CDR3 is 15 amino acids in total, end residues counted.

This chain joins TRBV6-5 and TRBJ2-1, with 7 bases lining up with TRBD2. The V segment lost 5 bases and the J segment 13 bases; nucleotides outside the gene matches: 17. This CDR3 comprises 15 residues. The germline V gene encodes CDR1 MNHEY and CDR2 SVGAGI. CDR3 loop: CASSPWTGKREFQFF. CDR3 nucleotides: TGTGCCAGCAGTCCCTGGACTGGGAAGCGGGAATTCCAGTTCTTC.

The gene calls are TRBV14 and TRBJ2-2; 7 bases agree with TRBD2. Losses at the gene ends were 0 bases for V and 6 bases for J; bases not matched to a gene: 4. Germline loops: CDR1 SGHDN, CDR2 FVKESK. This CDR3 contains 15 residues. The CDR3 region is CASSQDWGGAGELFF. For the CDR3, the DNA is TGTGCCAGCAGCCAAGATTGGGGAGGGGCCGGGGAGCTGTTTTTT.

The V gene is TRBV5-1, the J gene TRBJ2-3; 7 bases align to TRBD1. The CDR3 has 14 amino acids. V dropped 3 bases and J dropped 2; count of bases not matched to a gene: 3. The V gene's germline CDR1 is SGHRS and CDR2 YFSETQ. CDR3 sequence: CASSWDRTTDTQYF. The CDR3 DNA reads TGCGCCAGCAGCTGGGACAGAACCACAGATACGCAGTATTTT.

In nucleotides, the CDR3 is TGTGCCAGCAGTTTAAGCACCCTCAGCAATCAGCCCCAGCATTTT. Its translation: CASSLSTLSNQPQHF. The chain employs TRBV27 and TRBJ1-5; D gene unclear. Germline-derived CDR1 and CDR2 are MNHEY and SMNVEV (reference sequence). Trimming pared 2 bases from V and 1 base from J, leaving 9 bases between. The CDR3 spans 15 residues.

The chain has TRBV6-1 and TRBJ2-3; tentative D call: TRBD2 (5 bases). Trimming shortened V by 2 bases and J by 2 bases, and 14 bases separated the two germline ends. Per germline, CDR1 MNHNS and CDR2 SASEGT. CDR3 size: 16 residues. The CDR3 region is CASSEWTPLYTDTQYF. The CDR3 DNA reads TGTGCCAGCAGTGAATGGACTCCCTTATACACAGATACGCAGTATTTT.

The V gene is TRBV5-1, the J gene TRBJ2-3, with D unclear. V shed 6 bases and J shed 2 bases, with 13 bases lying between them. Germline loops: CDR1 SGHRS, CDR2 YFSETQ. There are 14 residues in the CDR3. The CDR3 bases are TGCGCCAGCAACCTTCAGAATCCCACAGATACGCAGTATTTT. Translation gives CASNLQNPTDTQYF. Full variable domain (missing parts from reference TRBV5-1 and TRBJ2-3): KAGVTQTPRYLIKTRGQQVTLSCSPISGHRSVSWYQQTPGQGLQFLFEYFSETQRNKGNFPGRFSGRQFSNSRSEMNVSTLELGDSALYLCASNLQNPTDTQYFGPGTRLTVL.

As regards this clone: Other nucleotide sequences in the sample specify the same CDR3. The CDR3 spells CASSPPGTSGTYEQYF. The CDR3 bases are TGTGCCAGCTCACCACCTGGGACTAGCGGAACCTACGAGCAGTACTTC. The chain joins TRBV18 to TRBJ2-7; 11 bases map to TRBD2. This CDR3 region has 16 residues. Trimming cost V 0 bases and J 2 bases; bases outside gene matches: 3. Germline CDR1 is KGHSH and CDR2 is LQKENI.

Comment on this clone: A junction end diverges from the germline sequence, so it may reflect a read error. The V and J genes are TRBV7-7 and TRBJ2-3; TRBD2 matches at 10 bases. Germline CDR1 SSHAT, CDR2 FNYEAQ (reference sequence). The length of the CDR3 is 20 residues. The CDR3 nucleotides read TGTGCTAGCAGCTTAAACCTAGCGGGAGTGAGAGATACGGGCACAGATACGCAGTATTTT. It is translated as CASSLNLAGVRDTGTDTQYF.

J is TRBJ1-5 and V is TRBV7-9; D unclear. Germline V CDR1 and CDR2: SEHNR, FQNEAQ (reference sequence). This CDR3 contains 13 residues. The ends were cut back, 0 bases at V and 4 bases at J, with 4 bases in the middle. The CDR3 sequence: CASSLALNQPQHF. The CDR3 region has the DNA TGTGCCAGCAGCTTAGCCCTTAATCAGCCCCAGCATTTT.

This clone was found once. CDR3 protein: CSVERTSGVSDTQYF. The CDR3 DNA reads TGCAGCGTTGAGAGGACTAGCGGGGTCTCAGATACGCAGTATTTT. The chain links TRBV29-1 to TRBJ2-3; TRBD2 matches at 12 bases. V trimming: 3 bases; J trimming: 4 bases; junction bases outside the gene matches: 5. Looked up from germline, CDR1 is SQVTM and CDR2 is ANQGSEA. This CDR3 comprises 15 residues.

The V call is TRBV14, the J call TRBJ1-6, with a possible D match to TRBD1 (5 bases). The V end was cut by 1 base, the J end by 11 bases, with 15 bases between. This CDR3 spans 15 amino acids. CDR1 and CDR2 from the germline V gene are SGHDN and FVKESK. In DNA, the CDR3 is TGTGCCAGCAGCCAAGGAACCGGGGGTAAAACACCCCTCCACTTT. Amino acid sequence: CASSQGTGGKTPLHF.